This TCR beta chain was retrieved from a study of blood T cells in healthy people across ages. PCR was performed a second time for about 7 to 12 cycles using a sample-barcoded 5' primer and a J-beta primer mix. TCRdb fed the 5' RACE reads into MiXCR, producing one record per CDR3 protein. The table shows approximately 790,000 distinct CDR3 sequences, with approximately 67% occurring only once. Germline values: CDR1 SGHRS, CDR2 YFSETQ. After removal of 3 bases from V and 1 base from J, the junction contained 11 bases not matched to a gene. The length of the CDR3 is 17 residues. The sequence was collected from a man aged 30 to 39 in good health. The chain combines TRBV5-1 with TRBJ2-7; 9 bases are a match to TRBD2. The sample consisted of blood. CDR3 nucleotide sequence: TGCGCCAGCAGCTCGGGCGGGGGGGGCACTGGATCCTACGAGCAGTACTTC. It codes for CASSSGGGGTGSYEQYF.